This T cell receptor beta chain appears in the sequencing data of a study of cytomegalovirus exposure and HLA in healthy donors (dated by TCRdb to 2016 to 2017). Regarding the complete study: An earlier analysis of several hundred of the donors reported about 300 Gb of sequence data and 117 million unique TCR beta sequences obtained from 180 million or so T cells. In a later genetic analysis, genome-wide SNP genotypes for about three fifths of the 666 donors were used, and that subset was treated as a discovery cohort. Every discovery cohort repertoire had been produced on one sequencing platform. HLA typing covered class I and class II loci at four-digit resolution. Among 300 to 450 genotyped donors of the cohort, an average of around 240,000 unique TCR beta nucleotide sequences were sequenced per donor, about a sixth of them non-productive. Because of strong linkage in the cohort, 5 or 6 DR-DQ haplotypes were treated as single units for association and clustering. To decide whether each TCR beta V gene segment behaved as functional or pseudogenic, an earlier analysis of some 600 of the donors relied on high-throughput TCR beta sequencing. Roughly 290 gigabases of sequencing data and 75 million to 85 million unique TCR sequences made up an early release that covered over 550 HLA-typed donors. Of the roughly 400 genotyped donors, less than 90% were placed in the genetic ancestry cluster associated with self-reported Caucasian donors. The study used immunosequencing to profile the T cell repertoires of approximately 640 subjects and linked those repertoires to cytomegalovirus serostatus. Alongside the repertoire data, information on donor age, sex, ethnicity and CMV serostatus was compiled. The study was designed to test whether signatures of past pathogen exposure could be identified by cataloging public T cell receptors. To predict cytomegalovirus infection status, the study brought together high-throughput TCR immunosequencing, statistical association of individual TCRs with disease status, and machine learning. The number of typed donors differed by locus: roughly 629-640 for A, B, C, DRB1 and DQB1; approximately 540 for DQA1; around 610 for DPA1; and about 450 for DPB1. The later analysis used no new phenotypic data to find candidate immune exposures, relying instead on TCR beta sequences and their occurrence across donors. A later analysis re-examined previously published TCR beta repertoires from more than 600 donors and added high-resolution HLA genotyping to investigate patterns of TCR occurrence. Besides the first cohort of 666 subjects, a separate validation cohort made up of 120 different subjects was used.

Broad study findings and their caveats: A cluster of highly shared sequence variants was judged likely to be a technical artifact of the sequencing pipeline. A later analysis found that TCR association rates varied across HLA loci, with DRB1 alleles showing the most associated TCRs and HLA-C alleles the fewest. Cytomegalovirus status was reported to be diagnosed by the classifier with high specificity and sensitivity in both the original and validation cohorts. The study listed approximately 150 TCR beta chains as associated with cytomegalovirus. In an earlier analysis of approximately 590 of the donors, most TCR beta V segments appeared in productive rearrangements about 87% or about 30% of the time, broadly matching IMGT annotations. Some IMGT-functional V segments, including TRBV6-2 and TRBV6-3, could not be told apart with the 87-base-pair reads, so those segments were excluded. Because HLA typing was unavailable for some donors at each locus, only the typed subset was used in association tests. In vitro tests confirmed that three of the cytomegalovirus-associated TCR beta chains recognize cytomegalovirus antigens. It was suggested by the authors that the approach could potentially be generalized to other disease states and immunological phenotypes. A later genetic analysis reported fewer N-insertions in productive TCRs among donors in an Asian-associated ancestry cluster than the roughly 640-donor mean. This cohort had only TCR beta chains sequenced, and the lack of alpha or paired-chain data limited which features could be detected. Most TCR sequences were observed very rarely across donors, whereas some public TCRs were present in many individuals. Specific HLA alleles were associated with 16,951 TCR beta sequences at a false discovery rate of 0.05 in a later analysis. A later genetic analysis associated a missense DCLRE1C variant with V-gene and J-gene trimming of TCR beta chains, and an independent cohort replicated the association. In a later analysis, several top co-occurrence clusters were reported to appear linked to parvovirus B19, influenza, CMV and Epstein-Barr virus. Roughly uniform sequencing depth across donors was assumed in presence/absence analyses, although this assumption may not hold. Immune exposure information for the cohort was limited to CMV serostatus. A later analysis found that HLA-associated TCR beta chains were more clonally expanded and had lower generation probabilities than equally common non-associated chains. Strong co-occurrence of HLA alleles, especially DR and DQ, made assigning TCR associations to individual alleles difficult. Most CMV-associated TCR beta chains appeared to be HLA-restricted in a later analysis, and the HLA associations seemed to be driven largely by CMV exposure. Linkage disequilibrium might explain the correlated functional status among segregating V segments, but an unknown experimental factor could not be excluded. Because counts were too low, roughly 18 rarely observed V segments, including chromosome 9 orphons, were left out of the earlier analysis of a few hundred of the donors. A further reported finding was that TCR beta sequences accurately predicted the HLA-A and HLA-B alleles for most subjects in the first cohort.

The cohort comprised 670 or so healthy bone marrow donors. At the time of sampling, all cohort members were nominally healthy, though unrecorded immune exposures were likely present. The donor tested CMV seropositive and was one of the 289 seropositive cohort members. Each donor provided a peripheral blood sample, and peripheral blood mononuclear cells were used for TCR beta sequencing. Genomic DNA extraction from the blood cell samples was performed with the Qiagen DNeasy Blood Extraction Kit. Receptor libraries were prepared by the immunoSEQ multiplex PCR assay. For the multiplex PCR, a mixture combining 60 forward primers for TCR Vbeta segments and 13 reverse primers for TCR Jbeta segments was used. Amplification of the CDR3 region of rearranged TCR beta genes was performed with a multiplex PCR assay on genomic DNA. The Illumina HiSeq System was used to sequence the amplified TCR beta libraries as 87-base-pair reads. Concerning the study's data processing: In a later analysis, roughly 80 million unique TCR beta chains were counted across the 650 to 750 repertoires, and around 10 million of these chains were shared by at least two donors. A nearest-neighbor algorithm error-corrected the raw reads and collapsed the reads into unique sequences, merging closely related sequences to remove PCR and sequencing errors. CDR3 sequences were aligned to IMGT reference sequences to assign V, D and J gene segments. Each retained sequence needed at least a six-nucleotide match to both a V gene segment and a J gene segment. A rearrangement counted as productive if the CDR3 had no stop codons and remained in frame with V and J, and every other rearrangement counted as non-productive. CDR3 was defined according to IMGT convention as the region running from the second conserved V-encoded cysteine to the conserved J-encoded phenylalanine. In an earlier analysis of 500 to 650 of the donors, sequences lacking an unambiguous match to a single V gene segment were excluded. An earlier analysis of several hundred of the donors classified V segments as functional when productive rearrangements were above 56.7% and as segregating when the standard deviation between donors was above 5%. A statistical classification framework was developed to diagnose cytomegalovirus status using the catalog of TCR beta chain sequences. V and J gene assignment, in a later analysis, came from comparing TCR nucleotide sequences with IMGT/GENE-DB human TR gene sequences. In a later analysis, CDR3 sequences and most-parsimonious VDJ recombination scenarios were assigned using the TCRdist pipeline. In a later analysis, each TCR beta chain was defined by its CDR3 amino acid sequence together with its V-gene family, and reads without a unique V-gene family were excluded. To address suspected cross-contamination and a sequencing artifact, a later analysis removed roughly 640 highly shared, low-generation-probability nucleotide sequences. In a later analysis, a clonal expansion index was calculated for each public chain from normalized within-repertoire ranks of inferred template counts. In a later analysis, generation probabilities were computed using a VDJ recombination model fitted to out-of-frame rearrangements, and the results were checked against IGoR. In a later analysis, hypergeometric tests were used to score TCR-TCR, TCR-HLA and TCR-CMV co-occurrence, with a repertoire-size bias correction applied to TCR pairs. In a later analysis, false discovery rates were estimated by permuting HLA or CMV assignments 20 times. In a later analysis, co-occurring TCRs were grouped with DBSCAN, and TCRdist sequence similarity was added when clustering was performed within HLA-allele-positive subsets. Co-occurrence clustering excluded repertoires with fewer than 30,000 or more than 120,000 public chains, plus five with anomalous nucleotide sharing. TCRdb's version of the immuneACCESS table is confined to in-frame rearrangements and falls short of the full clone set. An unresolved V gene accounts for under half of the shortfall where checked; the remainder is of unknown origin. V, J and clone size derive from that table, while D and trimming were established from the DNA sequence. This sample has around 160,000 clones in its table, and 79% of those were observed once. The ten largest account for around 7% of the sample.

The germline V gene yields SGHVS for CDR1 and FNYEAQ for CDR2. From its cysteine to its phenylalanine, the CDR3 spans 13 amino acids. Only CDR3 DNA remains: 39 bases, in frame from the first base. The germline ends are 7 bases apart after V is trimmed by 4 bases and J by 1 base. Concerning this clone itself: Its antigen has not been determined. Base quality data are lacking; no much larger clone is found one base away.

The sample comprised PBMCs. This receptor was taken from a woman in her 40s in good health and CMV-seropositive. The V and J segments used are TRBV7-6 and TRBJ1-1; the D gene identity is not certain. The CDR3 protein: CASSSAENTEAFF. The DNA sequence follows: TGTGCCAGCAGCTCTGCGGAGAACACTGAAGCTTTCTTT. The CDR3 plus the reference TRBV7-6 and TRBJ1-1 genes for the other parts give the full variable domain: GAGVSQSPRYKVTKRGQDVALRCDPISGHVSLYWYRQALGQGPEFLTYFNYEAQQDKSGLPNDRFSAERPEGSISTLTIQRTEQRDSAMYRCASSSAENTEAFFGQGTRLTVV.